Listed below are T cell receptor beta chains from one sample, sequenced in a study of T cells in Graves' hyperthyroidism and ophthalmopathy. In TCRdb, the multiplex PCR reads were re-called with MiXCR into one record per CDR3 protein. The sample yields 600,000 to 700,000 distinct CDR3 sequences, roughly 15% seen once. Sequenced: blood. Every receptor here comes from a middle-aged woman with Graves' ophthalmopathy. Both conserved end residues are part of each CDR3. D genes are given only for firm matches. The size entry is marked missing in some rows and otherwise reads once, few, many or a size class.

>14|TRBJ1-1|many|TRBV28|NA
TGTGCCAGCAGTACAGGGTCGGTGAACACTGAAGCTTTCTTT
CASSTGSVNTEAFF
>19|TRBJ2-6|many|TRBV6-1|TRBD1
TGTGCCAGCAGCTCAAGCGGGGACAGGGCCCATTTTGGGGCCAACGTCCTGACTTTC
CASSSSGDRAHFGANVLTF
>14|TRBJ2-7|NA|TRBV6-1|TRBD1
TGTGCCAGCACCCAGACAGGGTGGAACTACGAGCAGTACTTC
CASTQTGWNYEQYF
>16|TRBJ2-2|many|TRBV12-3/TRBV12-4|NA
TGTGCCAGCAGTTTAGGGGGGTCGGTAGGCACCGGGGAGCTGTTTTTT
CASSLGGSVGTGELFF
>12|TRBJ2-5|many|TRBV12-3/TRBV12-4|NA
TGTGCCAGCAGTTTACTTTGGGAGACCCAGTACTTC
CASSLLWETQYF
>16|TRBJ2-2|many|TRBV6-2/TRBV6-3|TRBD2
TGTGCCAGCAGTTACGGCCCTAGCGGGAACACCGGGGAGCTGTTTTTT
CASSYGPSGNTGELFF
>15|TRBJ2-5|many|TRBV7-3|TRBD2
TGTGCCAGCAGTTCAGCGGGAGGGCCGGGGGAGACCCAGTACTTC
CASSSAGGPGETQYF
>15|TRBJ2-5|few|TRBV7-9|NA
TGTGCCAGCAGCTTTTCGGGCGGAACCAGGGAGACCCAGTACTTC
CASSFSGGTRETQYF
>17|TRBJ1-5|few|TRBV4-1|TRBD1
TGCGCCAGCAGCCCTGGACAGGGCGCGGTAGGCAATCAGCCCCAGCATTTT
CASSPGQGAVGNQPQHF
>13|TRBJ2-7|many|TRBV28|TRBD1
TGTGCCAGCACCGGGACAGGGGGCATCGAGCAGTACTTC
CASTGTGGIEQYF
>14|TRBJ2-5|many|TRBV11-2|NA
TGTGCCAGCAGCTTAGAACATCCGGGGGAAACCCAGTACTTC
CASSLEHPGETQYF
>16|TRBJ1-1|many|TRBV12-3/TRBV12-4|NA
TGTGCCAGCAGTTTAGTGGGAATACCTATGAACACTGAAGCTTTCTTT
CASSLVGIPMNTEAFF
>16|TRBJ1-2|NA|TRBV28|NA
TGTGCCAGCAGTTTGCCTGAGGGGAGTACTAACTATGGCTACACCTTC
CASSLPEGSTNYGYTF
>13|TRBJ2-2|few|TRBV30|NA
TGTGCCTGGAGGGCAGGGGTCACCGGGGAGCTGTTTTTT
CAWRAGVTGELFF
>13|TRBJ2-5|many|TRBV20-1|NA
TGCAGTGTACCGGGACACTACCAAGAGACCCAGTACTTC
CSVPGHYQETQYF
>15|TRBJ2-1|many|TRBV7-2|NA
TGTGCCAGCAGCTTCGCGGCTAGCTCCTACAATGAGCAGTTCTTC
CASSFAASSYNEQFF
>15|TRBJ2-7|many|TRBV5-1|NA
TGCGCCAGCAGAATAGCCGACGGACCCTCCTACGAGCAGTACTTC
CASRIADGPSYEQYF
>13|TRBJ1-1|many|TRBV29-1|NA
TGCAGCGCTAATGCGGGGGTGGACACTGAAGCTTTCTTT
CSANAGVDTEAFF
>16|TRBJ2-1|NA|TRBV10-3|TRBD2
TGTGCCATCAGTGCCGGGACTAGCGGGAGGGCAGGAGAGCGGTTCTTC
CAISAGTSGRAGERFF
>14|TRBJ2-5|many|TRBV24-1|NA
TGTGCCACCAGTGAAGGAGAGGTTCGGGAGACCCAGTACTTC
CATSEGEVRETQYF
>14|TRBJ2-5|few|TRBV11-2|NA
TGTGCCAGCAGCTCCTTAGGAGCTGGGGAGACCCAGTACTTC
CASSSLGAGETQYF
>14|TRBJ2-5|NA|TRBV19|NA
TGTGCCAGTAGTACCCGGGGACTTCTGGAGACCCAGTACTTC
CASSTRGLLETQYF
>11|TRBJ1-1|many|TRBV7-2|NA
TGTGCCAGCAGCAACCCGGGGTCCGCTTTCTTT
CASSNPGSAFF
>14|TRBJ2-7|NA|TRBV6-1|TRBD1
TGTGCCAGCACCGGAGACAGGGCGCCCTACGAGCAGTACTTC
CASTGDRAPYEQYF
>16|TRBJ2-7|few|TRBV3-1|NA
TGTGCCAGCAGCCATACGTTCGTCGGGGACCCCTACGAGCAGTACTTC
CASSHTFVGDPYEQYF
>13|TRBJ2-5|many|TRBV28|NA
TGTGCCAGCACGGAGGGGGGCCAGGAGACCCAGTACTTC
CASTEGGQETQYF
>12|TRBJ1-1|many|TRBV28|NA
TGTGCCAGCAGTTTAATGGCGGGCAGAGCTTTCTTT
CASSLMAGRAFF
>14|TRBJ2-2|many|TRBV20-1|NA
TGCAGTGCTAGAGGACTAGCGAACACCGGGGAGCTGTTTTTT
CSARGLANTGELFF
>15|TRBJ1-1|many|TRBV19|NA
TGTGCCAGTAACATAGAGGCTGGGTTCAACACTGAAGCTTTCTTT
CASNIEAGFNTEAFF
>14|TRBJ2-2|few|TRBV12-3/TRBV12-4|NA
TGTGCCAGCACTAACAGGGCGATTAACGGGGAGCTGTTTTTT
CASTNRAINGELFF
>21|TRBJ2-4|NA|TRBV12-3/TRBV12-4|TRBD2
TGTGCCAGCAGTTTAAGATATGGGCCGGCGGGAGGAATCCTAGCCAAAAACATTCAGTACTTC
CASSLRYGPAGGILAKNIQYF
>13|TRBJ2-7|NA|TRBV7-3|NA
TGTGCCAGCAGCTTACAAGGGGCCAGCGAGCAGTACTTC
CASSLQGASEQYF
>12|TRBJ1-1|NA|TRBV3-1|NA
TGTGCCAGCAGCCAAGCATTGGCTGAAGCTTTCTTT
CASSQALAEAFF
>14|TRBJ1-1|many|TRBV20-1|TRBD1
TGCAGTGCTAGATCCCTGGACAGGGGGCCTGAAGCTTTCTTT
CSARSLDRGPEAFF
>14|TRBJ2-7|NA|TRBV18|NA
TGTGCCAGCTCGACAGGAGCGCCCAACTACGAGCAGTACTTC
CASSTGAPNYEQYF
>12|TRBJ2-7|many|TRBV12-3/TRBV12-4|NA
TGTGCCAGCAGTTTTTCTTTGGGTGAGCAGTACTTC
CASSFSLGEQYF
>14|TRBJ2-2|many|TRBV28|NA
TGTGCCAGCAGCCTAACAGAAGTGAGAAGGGAGCTGTTTTTT
CASSLTEVRRELFF
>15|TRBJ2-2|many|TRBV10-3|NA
TGTGCCGCTTCCCAAGGGACGGGGAACACCGGGGAGCTGTTTTTT
CAASQGTGNTGELFF
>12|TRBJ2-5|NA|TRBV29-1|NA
TGCAGCGTTTCTCGTGGTCAAGAGACCCAGTACTTC
CSVSRGQETQYF
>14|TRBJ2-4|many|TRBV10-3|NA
TGTGCCATCAGCCAGGGGGCGAGCGGGGACATTCAGTACTTC
CAISQGASGDIQYF
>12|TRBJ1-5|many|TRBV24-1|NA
TGTGCCACCAGTGATTTGAGCCAGCCCCAGCATTTT
CATSDLSQPQHF
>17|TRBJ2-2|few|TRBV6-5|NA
TGTGCCAGCAGTTACGCCCTCCGGGACCTAGGAGCCGGGGAGCTGTTTTTT
CASSYALRDLGAGELFF
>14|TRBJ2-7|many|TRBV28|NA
TGTGCCAGCAGTTTTTGGACAACCTTGGGGGAGCAGTACTTC
CASSFWTTLGEQYF
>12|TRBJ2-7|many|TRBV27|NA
TGTGCCAGCGGTCGGAGGGAGTACGAGCAGTACTTC
CASGRREYEQYF
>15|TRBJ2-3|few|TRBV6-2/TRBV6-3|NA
TGTGCCAGCAGTCTCCGGGACCACCGCACAGATACGCAGTATTTT
CASSLRDHRTDTQYF
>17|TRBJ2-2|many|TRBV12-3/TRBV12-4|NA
TGTGCCAGCAGTTTCCCCCTAACCTTGACGAACACCGGGGAGCTGTTTTTT
CASSFPLTLTNTGELFF
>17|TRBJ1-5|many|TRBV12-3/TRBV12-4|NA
TGTGCCAGCAGTTTGACCTACGGGGGCGTAGGCAATCAGCCCCAGCATTTT
CASSLTYGGVGNQPQHF
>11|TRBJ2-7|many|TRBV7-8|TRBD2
TGTGCCAGCAGCCCCGGGGGGGTGCAGTACTTC
CASSPGGVQYF
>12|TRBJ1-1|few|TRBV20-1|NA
TGCAGTGCCAAAGTCTTCGGGACTGAAGCTTTCTTT
CSAKVFGTEAFF
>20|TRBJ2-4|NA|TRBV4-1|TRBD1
TGCGCCAGCAGCCAAGATCGGACAGGAAATCTTGGTTGGGCCAAAAACATTCAGTACTTC
CASSQDRTGNLGWAKNIQYF
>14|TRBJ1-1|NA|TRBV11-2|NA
TGTGCCAGCAGCTTAGGGAGGGAGTTAGATGAAGCTCTCTTT
CASSLGRELDEALF
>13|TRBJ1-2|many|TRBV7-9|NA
TGTGCCAGCAGCTTAGCGACGACGGATGGCTACACCTTC
CASSLATTDGYTF